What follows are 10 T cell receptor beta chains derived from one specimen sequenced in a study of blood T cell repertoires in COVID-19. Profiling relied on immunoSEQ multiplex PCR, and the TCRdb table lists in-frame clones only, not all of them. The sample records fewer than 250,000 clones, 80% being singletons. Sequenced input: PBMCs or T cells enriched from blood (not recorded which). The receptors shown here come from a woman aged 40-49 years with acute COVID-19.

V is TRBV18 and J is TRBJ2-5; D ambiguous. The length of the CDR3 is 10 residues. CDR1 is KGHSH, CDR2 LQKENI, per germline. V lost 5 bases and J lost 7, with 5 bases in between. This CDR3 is CASSGGTQYF. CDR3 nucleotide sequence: TGTGCCAGCTCAGGCGGGACCCAGTACTTC.

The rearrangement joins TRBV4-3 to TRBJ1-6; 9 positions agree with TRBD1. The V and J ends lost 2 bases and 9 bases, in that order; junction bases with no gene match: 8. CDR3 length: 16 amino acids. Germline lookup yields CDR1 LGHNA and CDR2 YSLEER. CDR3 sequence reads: CASSQTPGQGPSPLHF. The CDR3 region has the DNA TGCGCCAGCAGCCAAACACCGGGACAGGGTCCTTCACCCCTCCACTTT.

The CDR3 is CASSLGGEFNEKLFF. CDR3 DNA sequence: TGTGCCAGCAGCTTGGGCGGGGAATTCAACGAAAAACTGTTTTTT. This chain connects TRBV5-5 to TRBJ1-4; no clear D. The CDR3 sequence is 15 residues long. The V end was cut by 0 bases, the J end by 8 bases, with 14 bases between. Per the germline V gene, CDR1 is SGHKS and CDR2 is YYEKEE (reference sequence).

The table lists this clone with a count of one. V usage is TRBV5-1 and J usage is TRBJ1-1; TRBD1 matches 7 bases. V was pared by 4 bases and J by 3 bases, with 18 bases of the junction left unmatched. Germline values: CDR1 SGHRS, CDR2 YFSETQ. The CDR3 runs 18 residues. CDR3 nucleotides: TGCGCCAGCAGCCCTGTAGGGGGCTTCCGAAACTCTTACACTGAAGCTTTCTTT. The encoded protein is CASSPVGGFRNSYTEAFF.

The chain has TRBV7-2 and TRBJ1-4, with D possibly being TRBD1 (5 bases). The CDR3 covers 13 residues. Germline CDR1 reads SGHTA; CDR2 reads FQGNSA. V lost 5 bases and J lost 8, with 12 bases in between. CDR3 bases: TGTGCCAGCAGCCTGGCAGGGCAAGAAAAACTGTTTTTT. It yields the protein CASSLAGQEKLFF.

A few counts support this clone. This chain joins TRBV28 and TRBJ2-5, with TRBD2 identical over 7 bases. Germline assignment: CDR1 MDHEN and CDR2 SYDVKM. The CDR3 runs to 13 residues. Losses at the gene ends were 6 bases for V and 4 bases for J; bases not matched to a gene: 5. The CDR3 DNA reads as TGTGCCAGCAGCCCCGGGGGGACAGAGACCCAGTACTTC. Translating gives CASSPGGTETQYF.

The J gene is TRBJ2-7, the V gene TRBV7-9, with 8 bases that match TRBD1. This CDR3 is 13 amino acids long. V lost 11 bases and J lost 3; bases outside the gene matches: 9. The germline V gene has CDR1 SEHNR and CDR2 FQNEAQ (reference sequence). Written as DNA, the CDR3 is TGTGCCGGGGAAACAGGGGGTATCTACGAGCAGTACTTC. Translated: CAGETGGIYEQYF. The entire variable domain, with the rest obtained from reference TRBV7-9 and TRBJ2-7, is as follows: DTGVSQNPRHKITKRGQNVTFRCDPISEHNRLYWYRQTLGQGPEFLTYFQNEAQLEKSRLLSDRFSAERPKGSFSTLEIQRTEQGDSAMYLCAGETGGIYEQYFGPGTRLTVT.

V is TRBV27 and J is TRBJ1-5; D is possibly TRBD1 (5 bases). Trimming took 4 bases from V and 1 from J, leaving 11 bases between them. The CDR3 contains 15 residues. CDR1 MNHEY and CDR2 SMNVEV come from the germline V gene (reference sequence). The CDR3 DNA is TGTGCCAGCAGTTGGGGCAGGGCGAGCAATCAGCCCCAGCATTTT. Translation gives CASSWGRASNQPQHF.

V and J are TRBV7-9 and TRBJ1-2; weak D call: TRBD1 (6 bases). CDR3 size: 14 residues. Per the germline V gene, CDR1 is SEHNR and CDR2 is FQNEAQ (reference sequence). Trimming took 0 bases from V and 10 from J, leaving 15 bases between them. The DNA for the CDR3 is TGTGCCAGCAGCTTAGCGAAGGATGGGGGCTTCTACACCTTC. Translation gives CASSLAKDGGFYTF.

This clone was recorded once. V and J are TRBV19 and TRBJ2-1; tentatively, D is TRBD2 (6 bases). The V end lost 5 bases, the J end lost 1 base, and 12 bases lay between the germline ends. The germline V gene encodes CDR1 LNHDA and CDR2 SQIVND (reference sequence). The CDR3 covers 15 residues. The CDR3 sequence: CASSPGLTSYNEQFF. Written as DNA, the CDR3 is TGTGCCAGTAGTCCGGGACTGACATCCTACAATGAGCAGTTCTTC.